This TCR beta chain stems from a study of shared clonotypes between healthy human individuals. At the level of the study: Aged 18 to 49, the donors were a couple of women and three men.

Method: immunoSEQ multiplex PCR; TCRdb's copy keeps in-frame clones and lacks some. The sample lists about 380,000 clones; roughly 96% were seen once. This CDR3 spans 15 amino acids. V lost 5 bases and J 4 bases, leaving 15 bases between the germline ends. Germline-derived CDR1 and CDR2 are SEHNR and FQNEAQ (reference sequence). The sequencing input was memory CD8+ T cells sorted from blood. Described subset: CD45RO+ cells pooled with CCR7-negative TemRA cells. The rearrangement uses TRBV7-9 and TRBJ2-1; TRBD1 is a possible D gene (6 bases). The source is a man aged 25 to 40 in good health. The CDR3 is CASSPNRAPYNEQFF. The CDR3 bases are TGTGCCAGCAGCCCCAACAGGGCACCATACAATGAGCAGTTCTTC.